This T cell receptor beta chain is from a study of chemoradiotherapy in HPV16-positive cancers. On the study more broadly: Candidate HPV-specific T-cell clones and common TCR motifs came from functional assays in two HPV16-positive patients.

V trimming: 4 bases; J trimming: 5 bases; junction bases outside the gene matches: 13. This CDR3 has 16 residues. CDR1 is SGHNT, CDR2 YYREEE, per germline (reference sequence). Repeated repertoire sampling spanned the course of chemoradiotherapy. Here immunoSEQ multiplex PCR was the method, and the copy in TCRdb shows in-frame clones only, minus some. The table includes some 4,900 clones, about 96% detected once. Study-level points and caveats: Candidate HPV-specific clones and E7-related TCR motifs grew in tumor during treatment. For HPV16-positive patients, expanding HPV-responsive T cells associated with longer recurrence-free survival.

Remarks on this clone: The antigen is unknown.

The sequence was collected from a human donor with HPV-associated anogenital cancer. The gene calls are TRBV5-4 and TRBJ2-5; 8 bases are shared with TRBD2. The source was tumor tissue, collected from a patient who underwent chemoradiotherapy. As DNA, the CDR3 is TGTGCCAGCAGCCCCGGTTCCGGGGGGGCCAAGGAGACCCAGTACTTC. It codes for CASSPGSGGAKETQYF.